What follows describes a single TCR beta chain. Negative isolation was used for CD8+ and CD4+ T cells and FACS enrichment for TEMRA cells. After extraction with the RNeasy kit, about 0.45 to 1 ug of the RNA was reverse transcribed using random hexamers. The authors amplified TCR beta CDR3 across 54 Vbeta and 13 Jbeta using immunoSEQ multiplex PCR. Each CDR3 protein gets one entry after TCRdb re-called the immunoSEQ multiplex PCR reads with MiXCR. The sample yields roughly 330,000 distinct CDR3 sequences, under 95% seen once. This record belongs to a study of CD8 T cells in Susac syndrome. CDR3 size: 14 residues. Trimming at V came to 3 bases and at J to 9 bases, leaving 8 bases not matched to a gene.

The TCR comes from a human donor with multiple sclerosis. This chain uses TRBV12-3 or TRBV12-4 with TRBJ2-4, with 7 bases fitting TRBD2. The specimen sequenced was CD4+ T cells from PBMCs. DNA of the CDR3: TGTGCCAGCAGTTTCGGACTAGGAGACGTCATTCAGTACTTC. Protein: CASSFGLGDVIQYF.